The 27 T cell receptor beta chains below were found in one sample sequenced in a study of T cells in Graves' hyperthyroidism and ophthalmopathy. It was RNA transcripts that yielded the amplified TCR beta CDR3 regions. HTBI primers were used for first-round RT-PCR of the TCR CDR3. TCRdb redid the calling of the multiplex PCR reads with MiXCR, one entry per CDR3 protein. Among around 490,000 distinct CDR3 sequences listed, about 20% were seen once. The specimen sequenced was blood. Receptors originate from a man aged 40-49 years with Graves' ophthalmopathy.

This clonotype was seen repeatedly, ten times or more. V is TRBV7-3 and J is TRBJ2-7; 8 positions match TRBD2. CDR1 is SGHTA and CDR2 is FQGTGA in the germline V gene. The CDR3 has 17 amino acids. The V gene end was trimmed by 1 base and the J gene end by 5 bases; junction bases not matched to a gene: 13. CDR3 coding DNA: TGTGCCAGCAGCTTAAGAGGCGGGACTAGTGGTGGAAACGAGCAGTACTTC. It specifies CASSLRGGTSGGNEQYF.

This clonotype has more than one count but fewer than ten. V and J are TRBV3-1 and TRBJ2-1; TRBD1 matches 10 bases. Looked up from germline, CDR1 is LGHDT and CDR2 is YNNKEL (reference sequence). This CDR3 has 15 residues. Trimming cost V 6 bases and J 3 bases; bases outside gene matches: 5. This CDR3 reads CASSRTGGVYNEQFF. As DNA, the CDR3 is TGTGCCAGCAGTCGGACAGGGGGGGTCTACAATGAGCAGTTCTTC.

This clonotype was detected only a few times. The rearrangement joins TRBV6-2 or TRBV6-3 to TRBJ2-7, with 7 bases matching TRBD1. The CDR3 is made up of 15 amino acids. J gave up 6 bases and V 6 bases, and 14 bases lay outside the gene matches. Germline V CDR1 and CDR2: MNHEY, SVGEGT. CDR3 bases: TGTGCCAGCAGAAACGGCCAGGGGGTGGGAAGCGAGCAGTACTTC. Protein: CASRNGQGVGSEQYF.

The gene calls are TRBV5-8 and TRBJ2-3; D possibly corresponds to TRBD1 (6 bases). The CDR3 length is 15 residues. Trimming took off 4 bases at V and 2 bases at J, with 14 bases between the two ends. Germline lookup yields CDR1 SGHTS and CDR2 YDEGEE. The CDR3 region has the DNA TGTGCCAGCAGCCAAGGGGACATCCCCACAGATACGCAGTATTTT. This codes for CASSQGDIPTDTQYF.

There are many counts of this clonotype. This chain connects TRBV7-2 to TRBJ2-3; D not certain. The CDR3 has 16 residues. Trimming shortened V by 5 bases and J by 0 bases, and 15 bases separated the two germline ends. Per germline, CDR1 SGHTA and CDR2 FQGNSA. The CDR3 nucleotides read TGTGCCAGCAGCCCCCCCAGGTTGGGAAGCACAGATACGCAGTATTTT. Translated, it gives CASSPPRLGSTDTQYF. The variable domain in full, with the rest retrieved from reference TRBV7-2 and TRBJ2-3, is GAGVSQSPSNKVTEKGKDVELRCDPISGHTALYWYRQSLGQGLEFLIYFQGNSAPDKSGLPSDRFSAERTGGSVSTLTIQRTQQEDSAVYLCASSPPRLGSTDTQYFGPGTRLTVL.

This clonotype was counted only a few times. V usage is TRBV3-1 and J usage is TRBJ2-2; 10 positions agree with TRBD2. The CDR3 spans 17 residues. V lost 3 bases and J lost 8; bases outside the gene matches: 12. Germline CDR1 LGHDT, CDR2 YNNKEL (reference sequence). This CDR3 is CASSHISSGSTSGELFF. The CDR3 DNA sequence: TGTGCCAGCAGCCATATTTCTAGCGGGAGCACGTCTGGGGAGCTGTTTTTT.

A few counts support this clonotype. The rearrangement joins TRBV5-1 to TRBJ1-6; no firm D call. Germline loops: CDR1 SGHRS, CDR2 YFSETQ. CDR3 length equals 17 residues. The V end lost 4 bases, the J end lost 0 bases, and 14 bases lay between the germline ends. DNA for the CDR3: TGCGCCAGCAGCGTTCGCTGGGCGCTCTCCTATAATTCACCCCTCCACTTT. This gives the protein CASSVRWALSYNSPLHF.

A note on this clonotype: This sequence may be a read error, since a much larger clone differs from it by one base. J is TRBJ2-3 and V is TRBV30, with D maybe TRBD2 (6 bases). Germline V lookup: CDR1 GTSNPN, CDR2 SVGIG (reference sequence). V was pared by 4 bases and J by 4 bases, with 15 bases between. This CDR3 spans 14 amino acids. For the CDR3, the DNA is TGTGCCTGGACTCGGGCTAGCGTAGCAGATACGCAGTATTTT. Its protein is CAWTRASVADTQYF.

The table lists this clonotype with many counts. V is TRBV27 and J is TRBJ1-2; tentatively, D is TRBD1 (5 bases). Germline values: CDR1 MNHEY, CDR2 SMNVEV (reference sequence). The CDR3 has 14 amino acids. V gave up 6 bases and J gave up 6 bases, with 17 bases separating them. DNA of the CDR3: TGTGCCAGCAGGGGAGAGGGGCTTCTCGATGGCTACACCTTC. The encoded protein is CASRGEGLLDGYTF.

V and J are TRBV5-1 and TRBJ1-1, with a weak D call TRBD1 (5 bases). The germline CDR1 and CDR2 sequences are SGHRS and YFSETQ. Trimming removed 0 bases from V and 8 bases from J, with 11 bases in between. The CDR3 is made up of 13 amino acids. This chain's CDR3 is CASSLEGNREAFF. DNA of the CDR3: TGCGCCAGCAGCTTGGAGGGGAACAGGGAAGCTTTCTTT.

The rearrangement links TRBV20-1 to TRBJ1-5; D ambiguous. The V gene's germline CDR1 is DFQATT and CDR2 SNEGSKA (reference sequence). The ends were cut back, 3 bases at V and 6 bases at J, with 9 bases in the middle. The CDR3 is 12 amino acids. Here the CDR3 DNA reads TGCAGTGCTAGTGTTCCAGGTCAGCCCCAGCATTTT. It encodes CSASVPGQPQHF.

CDR3 bases: TGCAGTGCTTGGGGAGGGGGGGGCTACAATGAGCAGTTCTTC. Protein sequence: CSAWGGGGYNEQFF. The gene calls are TRBV20-1 and TRBJ2-1; perhaps TRBD2 as D (7 bases). V lost 5 bases, J lost 3 bases, and 14 bases lay in between. The CDR3 totals 14 residues. The germline CDR1 and CDR2 sequences are DFQATT and SNEGSKA (reference sequence).

The V call is TRBV3-1, the J call TRBJ2-1; 10 bases align to TRBD2. V lost 0 bases to trimming and J lost 10 bases; unmatched junction nucleotides: 9. There are 16 residues in the CDR3. Germline CDR1 reads LGHDT; CDR2 reads YNNKEL (reference sequence). The CDR3 sequence is CASSQDRSGGAREQFF. Written as DNA, the CDR3 is TGTGCCAGCAGCCAAGATCGGAGCGGGGGGGCTCGGGAGCAGTTCTTC.

A word on this clonotype: A clone one base away is much larger, so this may be a read error. The V gene is TRBV6-1, the J gene TRBJ2-1; 12 bases fit TRBD2. The J segment lost 8 bases and the V segment lost 6 bases, leaving 8 bases of the junction unmatched. Per germline, CDR1 MNHNS and CDR2 SASEGT. The CDR3 is 15 amino acids. The CDR3: CASRSTSGRGHEQFF. In DNA form, the CDR3 reads TGTGCCAGCAGGTCGACTAGCGGGAGAGGGCATGAGCAGTTCTTC.

This sequence joins TRBV27 and TRBJ1-2; 7 bases agree with TRBD1. V dropped 0 bases and J dropped 9; count of bases not matched to a gene: 7. There are 14 residues in the CDR3. CDR1 and CDR2 from the germline V gene are MNHEY and SMNVEV (reference sequence). The CDR3 is CASSLSPRTGRYTF. The CDR3 DNA reads as TGTGCCAGCAGTTTATCCCCGCGGACAGGACGCTACACCTTC.

In this sample, this clonotype turned up once. This rearrangement joins TRBV28 to TRBJ2-3; 11 bases map to TRBD1. With 6 bases clipped from V and 10 bases from J, the junction kept 18 bases outside the gene matches. The CDR3 length is 17 residues. Germline V gives CDR1 MDHEN, CDR2 SYDVKM. The CDR3 reads CASRDRGRRTSWLAQYF. CDR3 sequence (DNA): TGTGCCAGCAGGGACAGGGGGCGACGGACCAGTTGGTTGGCGCAGTATTTT.

There are a few counts of this clonotype. The chain combines TRBV9 with TRBJ2-1; 9 bases align to TRBD2. The CDR3 is 14 residues long. Germline V gene data show CDR1 as SGDLS and CDR2 as YYNGEE. With 3 bases clipped from V and 7 bases from J, the junction kept 5 bases outside the gene matches. DNA of the CDR3: TGTGCCAGCAGCGGTAGACTAGCGGTGAATGAGCAGTTCTTC. It is translated as CASSGRLAVNEQFF.

The chain links TRBV29-1 to TRBJ1-5; D not resolved. CDR1 and CDR2 (germline): SQVTM, ANQGSEA. V lost 7 bases to trimming and J lost 3 bases, with 13 bases between them. This CDR3 spans 13 amino acids. DNA for the CDR3: TGCAGCGGCTCGAATGGCCCCAATCAGCCCCAGCATTTT. This translates into CSGSNGPNQPQHF.

The genes are TRBV4-2 and TRBJ2-1; 9 positions match TRBD2. Looked up from germline, CDR1 is LGHNA and CDR2 is YNFKEQ. Germline trimming cut 3 bases from V and 4 bases from J; bases unmatched to any gene: 7. This CDR3 has 16 amino acids. CDR3 coding DNA: TGTGCCAGCAGCCAGGGTGGAGCGGGAGGATACAATGAGCAGTTCTTC. The encoded protein is CASSQGGAGGYNEQFF.

CDR3 protein: CASSLWTGEIGYTF. The CDR3 bases are TGTGCCAGCAGCTTGTGGACAGGGGAGATTGGCTACACCTTC. The V call is TRBV5-5, the J call TRBJ1-2, with 9 bases fitting TRBD1. J was trimmed by 7 bases and V by 1 base; bases with no gene match: 5. Germline assignment: CDR1 SGHKS and CDR2 YYEKEE (reference sequence). The CDR3 has 14 amino acids.

The table lists this clonotype with a few counts. This chain links TRBV27 with TRBJ2-3; 9 positions agree with TRBD2. V was clipped by 7 bases and J by 4 bases; unmatched bases: 12. CDR3 length: 16 residues. Per germline, CDR1 MNHEY and CDR2 SMNVEV (reference sequence). The CDR3 DNA reads as TGTGCCAGCACCCTGTGGGGCGGGAGGGAGGCAGATACGCAGTATTTT. Protein sequence: CASTLWGGREADTQYF.

This clonotype was detected a few times. This rearrangement joins TRBV11-2 to TRBJ2-7; 9 bases are shared with TRBD2. CDR1 and CDR2 (germline): SGHAT, FQNNGV. Germline trimming cut 5 bases from V and 3 bases from J; bases unmatched to any gene: 11. The CDR3 consists of 16 residues. CDR3 region: CASSPQTGAGGYEQYF. The DNA for the CDR3 is TGTGCCAGCAGCCCCCAAACGGGAGCGGGGGGCTACGAGCAGTACTTC.

The chain recombines TRBV20-1 with TRBJ2-2; the D is unclear. Germline-derived CDR1 and CDR2 are DFQATT and SNEGSKA (reference sequence). The CDR3 consists of 12 residues. Trimming took 3 bases from V and 3 from J, leaving 5 bases between them. The DNA for the CDR3 is TGCAGTGCTAGTCGACACACCGGGGAGCTGTTTTTT. Its translation: CSASRHTGELFF.

This clonotype was detected ten times or more. The rearrangement uses TRBV2 and TRBJ1-1, with D hard to call. In germline, CDR1 is SNHLY, CDR2 FYNNEI. The V end lost 7 bases, the J end lost 9 bases, and 21 bases lay between the germline ends. CDR3 size: 14 residues. CDR3 DNA: TGTGCCAGCAATGACGGTGCGGGAGACAAAAAAGCTTTCTTT. Its translation: CASNDGAGDKKAFF.

This clonotype was found many times. This sequence joins TRBV24-1 and TRBJ1-5, with 7 bases fitting TRBD1. CDR1 KGHDR and CDR2 SFDVKD come from the germline V gene. The CDR3 covers 14 residues. The V segment lost 3 bases and the J segment 3 bases; nucleotides outside the gene matches: 1. The CDR3 sequence: CATSDQGVNQPQHF. Here the CDR3 DNA reads TGTGCCACCAGTGATCAGGGGGTCAATCAGCCCCAGCATTTT.

This clonotype was counted at least ten times. The chain combines TRBV6-4 with TRBJ1-2; D remains ambiguous. The CDR3 has 13 residues. The V end was cut by 2 bases, the J end by 0 bases, with 4 bases between. Germline V CDR1 and CDR2: MRHNA, SNTAGT. The CDR3, as DNA: TGTGCCAGCAGTGACATGGCTAACTATGGCTACACCTTC. Protein: CASSDMANYGYTF.

This clonotype appeared a few times. This chain uses TRBV7-8 with TRBJ2-1, with TRBD2 matching over 14 bases. This CDR3 region has 18 residues. Germline V gene lookup returns CDR1 SGHVS and CDR2 FQNEAQ. Unmatched junction bases numbered 14, after V lost 5 bases and J lost 8 bases. The CDR3 reads CASSPSRGTSGRGHEQFF. CDR3 DNA: TGTGCCAGCAGCCCCTCACGGGGGACTAGCGGGAGAGGGCATGAGCAGTTCTTC.